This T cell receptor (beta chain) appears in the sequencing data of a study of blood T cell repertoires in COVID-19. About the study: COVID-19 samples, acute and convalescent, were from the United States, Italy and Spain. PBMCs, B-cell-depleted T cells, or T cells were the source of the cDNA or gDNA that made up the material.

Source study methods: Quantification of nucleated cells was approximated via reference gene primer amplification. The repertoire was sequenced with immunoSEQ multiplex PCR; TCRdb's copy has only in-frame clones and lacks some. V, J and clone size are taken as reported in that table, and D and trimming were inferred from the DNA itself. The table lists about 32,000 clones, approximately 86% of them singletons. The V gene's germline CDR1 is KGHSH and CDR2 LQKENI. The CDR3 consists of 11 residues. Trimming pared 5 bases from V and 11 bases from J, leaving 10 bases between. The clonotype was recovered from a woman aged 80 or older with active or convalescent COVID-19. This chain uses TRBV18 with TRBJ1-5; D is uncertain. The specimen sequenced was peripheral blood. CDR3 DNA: TGTGCCAGCTCAGAGAGAGATACCCAGCATTTT. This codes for CASSERDTQHF.